This note documents a single TCR beta chain sequence. Its antigen is not identified. CDR3 length: 13 residues. The ends lost 5 bases at V and 11 bases at J; junction bases unmatched: 10. Germline-derived CDR1 and CDR2 are SGHAT and FQNNGV. This entry is derived from a study of T cell responses to AZD1222 COVID-19 vaccine. Overall study results and limits: The study found Spike-specific TCR breadth and depth rose after two AZD1222 doses. The study reported that nearly half of spike-specific TCRs target unmutated variant regions. Donors were chiefly white British, with a greater number of females, and clonal diversity was perhaps underestimated.

Combined were second doses at about 4 or about 12 weeks. Generated by immunoSEQ multiplex PCR, the TCRdb table keeps only in-frame clones and is missing some. The profile shows over 150,000 clones, roughly 90% of them singletons. V gene TRBV11-2 combines with J gene TRBJ1-1, with 8 bases fitting TRBD1. Here the sequenced sample was peripheral blood, taken 28 days after the second AZD1222 dose. This clonotype originated in an adult who received the AZD1222 COVID-19 vaccine. This chain's CDR3 is CASSKLTGEDAFF. The CDR3 nucleotides read TGTGCCAGCAGCAAATTGACAGGGGAGGATGCTTTCTTT.